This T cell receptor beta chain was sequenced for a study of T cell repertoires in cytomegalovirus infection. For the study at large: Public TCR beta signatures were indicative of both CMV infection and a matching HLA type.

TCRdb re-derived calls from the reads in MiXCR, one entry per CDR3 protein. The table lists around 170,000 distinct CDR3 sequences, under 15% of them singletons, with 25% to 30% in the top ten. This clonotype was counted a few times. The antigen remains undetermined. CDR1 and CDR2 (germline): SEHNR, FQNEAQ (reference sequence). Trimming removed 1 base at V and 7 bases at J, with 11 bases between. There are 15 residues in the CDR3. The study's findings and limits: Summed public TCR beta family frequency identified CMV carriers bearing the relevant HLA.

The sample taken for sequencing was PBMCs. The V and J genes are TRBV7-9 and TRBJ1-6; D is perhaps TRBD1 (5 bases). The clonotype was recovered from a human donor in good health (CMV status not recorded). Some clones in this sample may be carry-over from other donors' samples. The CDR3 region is CASSLVAGLNSPLHF. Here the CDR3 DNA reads TGTGCCAGCAGCTTAGTAGCAGGGTTGAATTCACCCCTCCACTTT.